This TCR beta chain came from a study of Ad26.COV2.S vaccination and SARS-CoV-2 variants (dated by TCRdb to 2020 to 2022). Regarding the research as a whole: Donors in the vaccine arm were drawn from COV1001, a multicentre, randomized, double-blind, placebo-controlled phase I-IIa trial testing Ad26.COV2.S in healthy adults. Ad26.COV2.S was administered intramuscularly at a dose of 5x10^10 or 1x10^11 viral particles, either as one shot or as two shots given 56 days apart. The specificity and breadth of SARS-CoV-2-reactive T cell receptors after Ad26.COV2.S vaccination were assessed by TCRbeta repertoire sequencing. The TCR-sequenced set comprised approximately 32 samples: about 19 Ad26.COV2.S vaccine recipients, 5 placebo recipients and 8 SARS-CoV-2 convalescent individuals. Trial participants were randomized into five groups of five, in which low-dose or high-dose Ad26.COV2.S was given once or twice, or placebo was given on both occasions. Throughout the experiments and outcome assessment, investigators stayed blinded to trial group allocation. Overall results and qualifications from the work: Compared with placebo recipients, Ad26.COV2.S recipients showed higher spike-specific TCR breadth (P = 0.0014). The authors noted that total T cell responses may have been underestimated by the TCR breadth and depth analyses. Comparing responses between vaccine doses or regimens was not something the study was powered to do. Non-spike TCR breadth was comparable between vaccine and placebo recipients, consistent with the vaccine containing only spike. After vaccination, substantial breadth of spike-specific CD8+ and CD4+ T cell responses was reported.

Counted from cysteine to phenylalanine, this CDR3 has 14 amino acids. Only the CDR3 portion is preserved as DNA: 42 bases, with reading frame beginning at the first base. CDR1 SGHTA and CDR2 FQGNSA were looked up in the germline V gene. V lost 1 base and J lost 5 bases, and the count of bases not matched to a germline gene is 1. Reading the label with the study, this specimen's treatment or condition is: some 20 received Ad26.COV2.S at low or high dose, single or two shots; 5 received placebo; per-sample allocation not given. Repertoires of vaccine and placebo recipients were sequenced from samples taken on day 63 after the first injection. Between 29 July and 7 August 2020, Cohort 1b enrolled fewer than 30 adults aged 18-55 years at one site in Boston, USA. Ad26.COV2.S consisted of a replication-incompetent adenovirus type 26 vector by which a prefusion-stabilized SARS-CoV-2 spike protein from the original Wuhan strain was expressed.

The immunoSEQ Assay was used to sequence TCRbeta CDR3 regions. After extraction, genomic DNA underwent amplification by bias-controlled multiplex PCR, followed by high-throughput sequencing. The authors' pipeline ran thus. Collapsing and filtering of sequences were performed to quantify the absolute abundance of each unique TCRbeta CDR3 region. T cell fraction was estimated by normalizing TCRbeta template counts to usable DNA, with usable DNA measured through amplification of reference genes found in all nucleated cells. Repertoire TCRs were annotated as SARS-CoV-2-specific when V gene, CDR3 amino acid sequence and J gene were exactly matched to a known reactive TCR set. MIRA supplied the reference SARS-CoV-2 TCR set, which was filtered for enrichment in COVID-19-positive ImmuneCODE repertoires so that public or cross-reactive TCRs were removed. Using the MIRA antigens, annotated TCRs were further analysed by specific ORF or by position within an ORF. Breadth was defined as annotated unique rearrangements over total unique productive rearrangements; depth was the summed frequency of those rearrangements. Two-sided Wilcoxon rank-sum tests were applied when comparing TCR breadth between groups. The table comes from immuneACCESS by way of TCRdb, which keeps in-frame sequences with V and J called. Part of the clones is missing from these tables; in studies checked, under half for an unresolved V gene and the rest for unknown reasons. V and J calls and clone size are given by that table; D and trimming were obtained from the DNA. In all, the sample holds roughly 400,000 clones, and less than 95% of those were seen once. The ten largest account for about 4.5% of the sample.

On this clone itself: Its specific antigen is unknown. No per-base quality is available; no much larger clone lies one base away.

The rearrangement joined TRBV7-2 to TRBJ2-1; TRBD2 lines up with 8 middle nucleotides. This receptor was taken from a person between 18 and 60 years old who received the Ad26.COV2.S COVID-19 vaccine or a placebo. Source: peripheral blood, taken in a trial of Ad26.COV2.S vaccine versus placebo. Here is the DNA: TGTGCCAGCAGCTTAGGCGGGAGGAACAATGAGCAGTTCTTC. The translation is CASSLGGRNNEQFF.